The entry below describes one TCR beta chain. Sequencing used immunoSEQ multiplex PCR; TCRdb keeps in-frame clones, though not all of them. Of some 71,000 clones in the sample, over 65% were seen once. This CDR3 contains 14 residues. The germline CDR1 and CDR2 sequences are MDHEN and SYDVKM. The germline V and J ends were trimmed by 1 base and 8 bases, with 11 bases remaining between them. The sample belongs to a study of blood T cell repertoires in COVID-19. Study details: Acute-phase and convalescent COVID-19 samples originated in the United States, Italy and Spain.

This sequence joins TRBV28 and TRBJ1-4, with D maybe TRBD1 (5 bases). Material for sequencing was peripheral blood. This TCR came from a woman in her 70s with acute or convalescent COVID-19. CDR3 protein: CASSLYSGKEKLFF. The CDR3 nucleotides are TGTGCCAGCAGTTTATACTCAGGGAAGGAAAAACTGTTTTTT.